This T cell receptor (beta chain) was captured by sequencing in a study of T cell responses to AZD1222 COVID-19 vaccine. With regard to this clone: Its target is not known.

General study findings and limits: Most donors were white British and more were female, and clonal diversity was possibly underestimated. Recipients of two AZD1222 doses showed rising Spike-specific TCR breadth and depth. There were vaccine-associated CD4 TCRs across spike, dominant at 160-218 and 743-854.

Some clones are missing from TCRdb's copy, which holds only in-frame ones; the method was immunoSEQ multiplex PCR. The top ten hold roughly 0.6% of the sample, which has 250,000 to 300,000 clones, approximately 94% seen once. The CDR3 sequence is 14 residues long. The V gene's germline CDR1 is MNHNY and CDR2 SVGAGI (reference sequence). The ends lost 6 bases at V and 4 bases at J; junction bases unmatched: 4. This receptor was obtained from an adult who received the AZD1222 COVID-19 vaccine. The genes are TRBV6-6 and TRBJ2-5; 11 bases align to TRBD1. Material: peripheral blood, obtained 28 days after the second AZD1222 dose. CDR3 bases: TGTGCCAGCAGCGGGACAGGGGGAGGAGAGACCCAGTACTTC. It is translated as CASSGTGGGETQYF.